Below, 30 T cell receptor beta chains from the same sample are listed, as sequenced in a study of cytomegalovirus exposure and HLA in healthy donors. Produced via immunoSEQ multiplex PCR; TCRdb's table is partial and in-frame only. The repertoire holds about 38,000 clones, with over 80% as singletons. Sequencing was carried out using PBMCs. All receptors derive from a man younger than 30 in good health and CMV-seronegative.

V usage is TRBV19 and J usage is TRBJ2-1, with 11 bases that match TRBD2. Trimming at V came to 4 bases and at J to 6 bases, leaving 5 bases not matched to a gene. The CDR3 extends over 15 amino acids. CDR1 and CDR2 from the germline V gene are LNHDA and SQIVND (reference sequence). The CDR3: CASSNGLAGSNEQFF. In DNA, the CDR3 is TGTGCCAGTAGTAATGGACTAGCGGGTTCCAATGAGCAGTTCTTC.

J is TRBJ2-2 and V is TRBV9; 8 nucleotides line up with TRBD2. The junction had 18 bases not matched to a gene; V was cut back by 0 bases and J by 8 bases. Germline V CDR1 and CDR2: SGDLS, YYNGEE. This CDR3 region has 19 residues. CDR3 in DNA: TGTGCCAGCAGCGTAGCCGGTGGGACGGGGGGGCGTCAGGAAGGGGAGCTGTTTTTT. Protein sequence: CASSVAGGTGGRQEGELFF.

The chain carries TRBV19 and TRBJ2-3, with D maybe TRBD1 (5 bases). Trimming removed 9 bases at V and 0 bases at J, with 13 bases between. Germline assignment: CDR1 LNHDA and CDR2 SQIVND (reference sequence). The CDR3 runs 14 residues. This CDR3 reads CASAPRASTDTQYF. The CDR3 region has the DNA TGTGCCAGCGCCCCCAGGGCGAGCACAGATACGCAGTATTTT.

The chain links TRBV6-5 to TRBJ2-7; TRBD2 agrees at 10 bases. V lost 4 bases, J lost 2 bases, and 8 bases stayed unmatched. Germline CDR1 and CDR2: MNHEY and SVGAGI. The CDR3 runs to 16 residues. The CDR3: CASSSNRLAGAYEQYF. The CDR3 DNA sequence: TGTGCCAGCAGTTCCAATCGGCTAGCGGGAGCCTACGAGCAGTACTTC.

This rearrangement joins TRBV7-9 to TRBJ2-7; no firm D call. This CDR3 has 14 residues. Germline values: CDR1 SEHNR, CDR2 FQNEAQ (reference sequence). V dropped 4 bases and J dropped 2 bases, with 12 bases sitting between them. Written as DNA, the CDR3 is TGTGCCAGCAGCTCTGCGGCCCCAACCTACGAGCAGTACTTC. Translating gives CASSSAAPTYEQYF.

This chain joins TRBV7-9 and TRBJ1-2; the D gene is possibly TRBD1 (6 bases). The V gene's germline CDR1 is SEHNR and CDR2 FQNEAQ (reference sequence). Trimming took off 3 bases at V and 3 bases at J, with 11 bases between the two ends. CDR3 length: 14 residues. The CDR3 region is CASSFSGDDYGYTF. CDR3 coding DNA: TGTGCCAGCAGCTTCTCAGGGGACGACTATGGCTACACCTTC. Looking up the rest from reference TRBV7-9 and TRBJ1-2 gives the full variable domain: DTGVSQNPRHKITKRGQNVTFRCDPISEHNRLYWYRQTLGQGPEFLTYFQNEAQLEKSRLLSDRFSAERPKGSFSTLEIQRTEQGDSAMYLCASSFSGDDYGYTFGSGTRLTVV.

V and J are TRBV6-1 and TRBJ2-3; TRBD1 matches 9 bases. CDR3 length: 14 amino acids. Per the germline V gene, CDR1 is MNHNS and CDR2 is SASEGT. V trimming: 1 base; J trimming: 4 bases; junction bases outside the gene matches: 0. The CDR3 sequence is CASSEGQGADTQYF. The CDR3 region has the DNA TGTGCCAGCAGTGAAGGACAGGGGGCAGATACGCAGTATTTT.

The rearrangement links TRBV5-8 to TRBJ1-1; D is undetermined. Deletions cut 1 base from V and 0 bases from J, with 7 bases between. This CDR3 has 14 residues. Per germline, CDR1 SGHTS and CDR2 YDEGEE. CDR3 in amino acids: CASSLYKMNTEAFF. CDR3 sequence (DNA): TGTGCCAGCAGCTTGTATAAAATGAACACTGAAGCTTTCTTT.

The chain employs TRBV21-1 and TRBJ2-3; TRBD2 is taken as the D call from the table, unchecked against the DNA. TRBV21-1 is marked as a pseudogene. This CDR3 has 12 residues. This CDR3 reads CASGGCTDTQYF. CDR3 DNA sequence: TGTGCCAGCGGGGGGTGCACAGATACGCAGTATTTT.

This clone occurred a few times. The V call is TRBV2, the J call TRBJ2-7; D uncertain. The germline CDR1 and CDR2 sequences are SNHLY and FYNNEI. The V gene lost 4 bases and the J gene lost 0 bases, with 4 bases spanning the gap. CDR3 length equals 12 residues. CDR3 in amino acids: CASSVSSYEQYF. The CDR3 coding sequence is TGTGCCAGCAGTGTTAGCTCCTACGAGCAGTACTTC.

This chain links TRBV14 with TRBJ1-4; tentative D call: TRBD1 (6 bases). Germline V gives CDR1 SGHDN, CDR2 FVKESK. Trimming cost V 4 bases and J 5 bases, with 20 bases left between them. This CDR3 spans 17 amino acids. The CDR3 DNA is TGTGCCAGCAGCCCCAGGGGTTCCCGGACGGCAAATGAAAAACTGTTTTTT. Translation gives CASSPRGSRTANEKLFF. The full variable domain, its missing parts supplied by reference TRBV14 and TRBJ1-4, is EAGVTQFPSHSVIEKGQTVTLRCDPISGHDNLYWYRRVMGKEIKFLLHFVKESKQDESGMPNNRFLAERTGGTYSTLKVQPAELEDSGVYFCASSPRGSRTANEKLFFGSGTQLSVL.

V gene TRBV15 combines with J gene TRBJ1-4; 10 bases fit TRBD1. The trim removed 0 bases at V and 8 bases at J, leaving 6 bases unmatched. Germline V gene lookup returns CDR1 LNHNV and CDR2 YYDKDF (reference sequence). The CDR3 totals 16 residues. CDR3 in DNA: TGTGCCACCAGCAGAGATTCCGGGACAGGGGCGGAAAAACTGTTTTTT. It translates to CATSRDSGTGAEKLFF.

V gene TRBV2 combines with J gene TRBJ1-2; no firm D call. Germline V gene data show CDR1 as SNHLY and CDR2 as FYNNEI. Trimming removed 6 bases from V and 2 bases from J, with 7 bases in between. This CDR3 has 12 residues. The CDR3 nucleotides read TGTGCCAGCAGATCCGAGAACTATGGCTACACCTTC. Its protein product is CASRSENYGYTF.

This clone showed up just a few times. The CDR3 nucleotides are TGTGCCAGCAGCCCTAGCTCCTACGAGCAGTACTTC. Its protein product is CASSPSSYEQYF. The V and J genes are TRBV7-2 and TRBJ2-7, with D unresolved. Trimming stripped 5 bases from V and 0 bases from J, with 5 bases between. Germline V gene lookup returns CDR1 SGHTA and CDR2 FQGNSA. There are 12 residues in the CDR3.

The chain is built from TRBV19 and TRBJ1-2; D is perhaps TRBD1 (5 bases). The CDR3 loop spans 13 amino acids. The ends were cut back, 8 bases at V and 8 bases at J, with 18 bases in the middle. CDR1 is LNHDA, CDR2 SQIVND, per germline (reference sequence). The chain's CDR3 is CASHLGGADGYTF. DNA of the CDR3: TGTGCCAGTCACCTCGGTGGGGCGGACGGCTACACCTTC.

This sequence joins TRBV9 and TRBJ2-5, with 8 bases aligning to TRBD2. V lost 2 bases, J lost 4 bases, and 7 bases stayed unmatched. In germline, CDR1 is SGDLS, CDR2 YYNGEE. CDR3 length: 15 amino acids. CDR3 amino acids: CASSVGLVRGETQYF. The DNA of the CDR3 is TGTGCCAGCAGCGTGGGACTAGTCCGGGGAGAGACCCAGTACTTC.

CDR3 sequence reads: CASRSTVLNTEAFF. The CDR3 region has the DNA TGCGCCAGCAGGTCGACAGTTTTGAACACTGAAGCTTTCTTT. The chain employs TRBV10-2 and TRBJ1-1; possibly TRBD1 for D (5 bases). Germline CDR1 is WSHSY and CDR2 is SAAADI. Trimming took off 6 bases at V and 0 bases at J, with 11 bases between the two ends. The CDR3 has 14 amino acids.

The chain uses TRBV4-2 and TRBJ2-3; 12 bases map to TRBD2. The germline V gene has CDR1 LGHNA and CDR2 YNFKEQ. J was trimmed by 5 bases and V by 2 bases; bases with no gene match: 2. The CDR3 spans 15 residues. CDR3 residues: CASSQPTSGGDTQYF. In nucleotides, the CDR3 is TGTGCCAGCAGCCAACCGACTAGCGGGGGAGATACGCAGTATTTT.

CDR3 in DNA: TGTGCCAGTAGATTAGATTCAGCGGGTACCTACAATGAGCAGTTCTTC. Amino acid sequence: CASRLDSAGTYNEQFF. This chain connects TRBV19 to TRBJ2-1; D might be TRBD2 (6 bases). The CDR3 is 16 amino acids. The ends were cut back, 6 bases at V and 2 bases at J, with 17 bases in the middle. Germline loops: CDR1 LNHDA, CDR2 SQIVND (reference sequence).

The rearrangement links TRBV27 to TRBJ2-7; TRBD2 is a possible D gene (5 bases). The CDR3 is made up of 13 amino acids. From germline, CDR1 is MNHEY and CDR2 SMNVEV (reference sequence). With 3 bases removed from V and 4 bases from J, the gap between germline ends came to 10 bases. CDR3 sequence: CASSFGGVYEQYF. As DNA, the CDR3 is TGTGCCAGCAGTTTTGGAGGTGTGTACGAGCAGTACTTC.

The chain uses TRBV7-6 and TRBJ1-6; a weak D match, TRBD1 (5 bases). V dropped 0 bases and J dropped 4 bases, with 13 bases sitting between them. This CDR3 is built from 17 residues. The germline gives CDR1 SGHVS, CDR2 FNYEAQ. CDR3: CASSLALTGFYNSPLHF. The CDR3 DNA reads TGTGCCAGCAGCTTAGCGCTTACAGGATTTTATAATTCACCCCTCCACTTT.

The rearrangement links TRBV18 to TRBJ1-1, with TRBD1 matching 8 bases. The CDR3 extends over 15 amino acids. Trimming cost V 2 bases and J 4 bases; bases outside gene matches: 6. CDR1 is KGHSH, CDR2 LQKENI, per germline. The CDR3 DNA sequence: TGTGCCAGCTCACCAATGGACAGGGAGGGCACTGAAGCTTTCTTT. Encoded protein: CASSPMDREGTEAFF.

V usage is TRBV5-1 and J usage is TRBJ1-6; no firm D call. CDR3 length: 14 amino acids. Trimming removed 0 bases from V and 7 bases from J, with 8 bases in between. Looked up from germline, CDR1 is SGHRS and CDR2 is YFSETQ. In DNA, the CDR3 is TGCGCCAGCAGCTTGGGACAAACCAATTCACCCCTCCACTTT. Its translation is CASSLGQTNSPLHF. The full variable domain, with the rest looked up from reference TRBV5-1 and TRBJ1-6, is KAGVTQTPRYLIKTRGQQVTLSCSPISGHRSVSWYQQTPGQGLQFLFEYFSETQRNKGNFPGRFSGRQFSNSRSEMNVSTLELGDSALYLCASSLGQTNSPLHFGNGTRLTVT.

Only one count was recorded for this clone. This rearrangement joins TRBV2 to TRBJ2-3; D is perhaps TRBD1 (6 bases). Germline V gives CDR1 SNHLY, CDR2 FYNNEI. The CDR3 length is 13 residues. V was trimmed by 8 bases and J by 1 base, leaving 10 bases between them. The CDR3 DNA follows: TGTGCCAGCCACAGGGAGCGCACAGATACGCAGTATTTT. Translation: CASHRERTDTQYF.

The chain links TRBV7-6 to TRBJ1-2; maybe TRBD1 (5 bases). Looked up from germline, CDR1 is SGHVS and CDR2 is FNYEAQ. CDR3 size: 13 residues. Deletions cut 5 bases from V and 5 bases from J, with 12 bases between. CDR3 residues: CASSPPDSYGYTF. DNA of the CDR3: TGTGCCAGCAGCCCCCCAGACAGTTATGGCTACACCTTC.

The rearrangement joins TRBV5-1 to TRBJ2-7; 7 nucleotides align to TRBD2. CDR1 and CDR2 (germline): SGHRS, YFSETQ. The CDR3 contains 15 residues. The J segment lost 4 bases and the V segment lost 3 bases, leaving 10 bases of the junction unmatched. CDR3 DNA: TGCGCCAGCAGCTGGGGTGGGGGAGGGCAATACGAGCAGTACTTC. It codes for CASSWGGGGQYEQYF.

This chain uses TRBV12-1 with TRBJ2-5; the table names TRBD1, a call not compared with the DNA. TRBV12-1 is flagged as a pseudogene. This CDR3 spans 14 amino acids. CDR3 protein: CASSFVGGQETQYF. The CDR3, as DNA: TGTGCCAGCAGCTTTGTAGGGGGCCAAGAGACCCAGTACTTC.

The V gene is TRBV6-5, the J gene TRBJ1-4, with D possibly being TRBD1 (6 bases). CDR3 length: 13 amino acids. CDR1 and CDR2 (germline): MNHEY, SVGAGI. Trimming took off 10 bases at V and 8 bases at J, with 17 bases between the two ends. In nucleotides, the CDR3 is TGTGCCACCGTGGACAGCTCGGGGGAAAAACTGTTTTTT. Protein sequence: CATVDSSGEKLFF.

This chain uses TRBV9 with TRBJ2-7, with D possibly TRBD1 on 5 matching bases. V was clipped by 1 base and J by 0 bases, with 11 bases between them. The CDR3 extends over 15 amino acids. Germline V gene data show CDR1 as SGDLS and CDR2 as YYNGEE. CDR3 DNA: TGTGCCAGCAGCGTATCAGGGTCCTTCTCCTACGAGCAGTACTTC. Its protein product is CASSVSGSFSYEQYF.

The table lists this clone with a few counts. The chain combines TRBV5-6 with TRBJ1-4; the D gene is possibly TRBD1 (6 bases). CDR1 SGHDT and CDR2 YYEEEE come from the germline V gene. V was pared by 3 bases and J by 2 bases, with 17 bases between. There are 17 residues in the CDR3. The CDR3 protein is CASSWTVVAWTNEKLFF. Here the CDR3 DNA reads TGTGCCAGCAGCTGGACAGTTGTTGCATGGACTAATGAAAAACTGTTTTTT.